This TCR beta chain is from a study of blood T cell repertoires in COVID-19. Turning to the study itself: COVID-19 samples from acute and convalescent phases originated in the United States, Italy and Spain.

Authors' processing steps: Amplification of reference gene primers was used by the study to estimate nucleated cell counts. Data came from immunoSEQ multiplex PCR; TCRdb stores just in-frame clones and leaves some out. The DNA gave D and trimming, while V, J and clone size come from that table. The sample includes about 220,000 clones, around 81% of them seen just once. Sequencing used peripheral blood. The clonotype originates from a human donor in a cohort sampled during active COVID-19.

The CDR3 here is CSVKDRGNYNEQFF. The CDR3 DNA reads TGCAGCGTGAAAGACAGGGGGAACTACAATGAGCAGTTCTTC. The chain combines TRBV29-1 with TRBJ2-1, with 9 bases matching TRBD1. This CDR3 contains 14 residues. Per the germline V gene, CDR1 is SQVTM and CDR2 is ANQGSEA. The V gene end was trimmed by 6 bases and the J gene end by 3 bases; junction bases not matched to a gene: 6.